The 10 T cell receptor beta chains listed next were all sequenced from one sample in a study of T cell clonotyping in hematopoietic cell transplantation. TCRdb keeps only in-frame clones here, not all; method: immunoSEQ multiplex PCR. In the table there are over 5,000 clones, over 55% of which are singletons. Sequenced material: PBMCs, taken 100 days after allogeneic stem cell transplant. The receptors originated from a female patient in her forties or fifties who had an allogeneic stem cell transplant, so the T cells may come from the graft donor. Some clones in this sample may be carry-over from other donors' samples.

This chain links TRBV7-3 with TRBJ2-5, with TRBD2 matching over 8 bases. This CDR3 has 16 residues. In germline, CDR1 is SGHTA, CDR2 FQGTGA. J gave up 3 bases and V 1 base, and 7 bases lay outside the gene matches. DNA for the CDR3: TGTGCCAGCAGCTTAATGAGCGGGGGAGCCAAAGAGACCCAGTACTTC. Protein: CASSLMSGGAKETQYF. Combining the CDR3 with reference TRBV7-3 and TRBJ2-5 gives the whole variable domain GAGVSQTPSNKVTEKGKYVELRCDPISGHTALYWYRQSLGQGPEFLIYFQGTGAADDSGLPNDRFFAVRPEGSVSTLKIQRTERGDSAVYLCASSLMSGGAKETQYFGPGTRLLVL.

This chain connects TRBV5-1 to TRBJ2-1; D is perhaps TRBD1 (6 bases). The ends were cut back, 1 base at V and 7 bases at J, with 21 bases in the middle. There are 17 residues in the CDR3. The germline V gene encodes CDR1 SGHRS and CDR2 YFSETQ. The CDR3 sequence is CASSLTQGRRPGNEQFF. CDR3 DNA: TGCGCCAGCAGCTTGACCCAGGGGCGCCGACCGGGGAATGAGCAGTTCTTC.

J is TRBJ1-2 and V is TRBV11-3; D unresolved. There are 15 residues in the CDR3. Germline V gene lookup returns CDR1 SGHNT and CDR2 YENEEA. V was clipped by 0 bases and J by 8 bases, with 16 bases between them. The CDR3 spells CASSLELGSLRGYTF. As DNA, the CDR3 is TGTGCCAGCAGCTTAGAACTGGGAAGCCTGAGAGGCTACACCTTC.

This chain links TRBV27 with TRBJ2-7; TRBD1 matches 9 bases. CDR1 and CDR2 from the germline V gene are MNHEY and SMNVEV (reference sequence). V dropped 8 bases and J dropped 2; count of bases not matched to a gene: 7. The CDR3 is 14 residues long. The CDR3 sequence is CASGRRTGAYEQYF. The CDR3 coding sequence is TGTGCCAGCGGGAGGAGGACAGGGGCCTACGAGCAGTACTTC.

The V gene is TRBV11-2, the J gene TRBJ1-5, with 10 positions matching TRBD1. There are 15 residues in the CDR3. Trimming at V came to 0 bases and at J to 6 bases, leaving 2 bases not matched to a gene. The germline V gene encodes CDR1 SGHAT and CDR2 FQNNGV. The CDR3 loop reads CASSLDGTGVQPQHF. The DNA of the CDR3 is TGTGCCAGCAGCTTAGACGGGACAGGGGTTCAGCCCCAGCATTTT.

V gene TRBV25-1 combines with J gene TRBJ1-3; no definite D call. The CDR3 is 12 residues long. CDR1 MGHDK and CDR2 SYGVNS come from the germline V gene. The V gene lost 6 bases and the J gene lost 3 bases, with 6 bases spanning the gap. CDR3 sequence: CASSPLGNTIYF. CDR3 sequence (DNA): TGTGCCAGCAGCCCCCTTGGAAACACCATATATTTT.

This clone was counted a few times. This chain joins TRBV6-5 and TRBJ1-2, with D uncertain. The CDR3 is made up of 13 amino acids. CDR1 is MNHEY, CDR2 SVGAGI, per germline. V was pared by 7 bases and J by 1 base, with 10 bases between. The CDR3 nucleotides are TGTGCCAGCAAGGCGGGGAATAACTATGGCTACACCTTC. It codes for CASKAGNNYGYTF.

This clone qualifies as medium-sized. This chain connects TRBV9 to TRBJ2-6; no definite D call. Germline-derived CDR1 and CDR2 are SGDLS and YYNGEE. Trimming took 2 bases from V and 0 from J, leaving 9 bases between them. The CDR3 spans 16 residues. CDR3 sequence: CASSVGRNSGANVLTF. The CDR3 bases are TGTGCCAGCAGCGTCGGACGGAACTCTGGGGCCAACGTCCTGACTTTC.

Only one count was recorded for this clone. CDR3 DNA sequence: TGTGCCAGCAGTTGGACAGACTCCTACGAGCAGTACTTC. This sequence encodes CASSWTDSYEQYF. The rearrangement joins TRBV27 to TRBJ2-7; D possibly corresponds to TRBD1 (6 bases). Germline V gene lookup returns CDR1 MNHEY and CDR2 SMNVEV (reference sequence). This CDR3 has 13 residues. V was pared by 4 bases and J by 0 bases, with 7 bases between.

The chain is built from TRBV6-1 and TRBJ2-3; D gene uncertain. The CDR3 sequence is 10 residues long. Looked up from germline, CDR1 is MNHNS and CDR2 is SASEGT. V lost 8 bases and J lost 2, with 2 bases in between. The CDR3 DNA reads as TGTGCCAGCTTCACAGATACGCAGTATTTT. Its protein is CASFTDTQYF.